The 30 T cell receptor beta chains below all came from one sample that was sequenced in a study of PD-1 blockade in classical Hodgkin lymphoma. Profiled with immunoSEQ multiplex PCR; TCRdb holds only in-frame clones, not every one. Among 40,000 or so clones, about 90% were seen once, and the ten largest hold approximately 8.8%. Exposure to brentuximab vedotin varied, and each patient had relapsed following autologous stem cell transplantation. The sample consisted of peripheral blood mononuclear cells (PBMCs), taken at baseline. Source of these receptors: a human donor with classical Hodgkin lymphoma.

The chain employs TRBV5-5 and TRBJ2-3; D is unresolved. Trimming removed 0 bases at V and 2 bases at J, with 7 bases between. Per germline, CDR1 SGHKS and CDR2 YYEKEE (reference sequence). This CDR3 is 14 amino acids long. CDR3 residues: CASSLEVNTDTQYF. In DNA, the CDR3 is TGTGCCAGCAGCTTGGAGGTTAACACAGATACGCAGTATTTT.

This clone is medium-sized in the sample. The chain combines TRBV7-9 with TRBJ1-1; TRBD1 is a possible D gene (5 bases). The CDR3 sequence is 15 residues long. Germline assignment: CDR1 SEHNR and CDR2 FQNEAQ (reference sequence). V was trimmed by 5 bases and J by 1 base, leaving 14 bases between them. DNA of the CDR3: TGTGCCAGCAGCCAACAGGTTTGGGGGAACACTGAAGCTTTCTTT. Protein: CASSQQVWGNTEAFF.

V usage is TRBV18 and J usage is TRBJ1-1; perhaps TRBD1 as D (6 bases). V was trimmed by 4 bases and J by 3 bases, leaving 18 bases between them. From germline, CDR1 is KGHSH and CDR2 LQKENI. This CDR3 is 16 amino acids long. Written as DNA, the CDR3 is TGTGCCAGCTCACGCGGACAGTCTGTAGGGTACACTGAAGCTTTCTTT. Its protein is CASSRGQSVGYTEAFF.

This clone was seen only once. The rearrangement links TRBV4-2 to TRBJ1-5; the D gene is possibly TRBD1 (5 bases). CDR3 length: 15 residues. V lost 2 bases and J 2 bases, leaving 10 bases between the germline ends. Germline V lookup: CDR1 LGHNA, CDR2 YNFKEQ. CDR3 DNA: TGTGCCAGCAGCCAACGGGACTTAGGCAATCAGCCCCAGCATTTT. Its protein product is CASSQRDLGNQPQHF.

The chain is built from TRBV7-2 and TRBJ2-5, with 11 bases lining up with TRBD2. The J call could be wrong; TRBJ2-7 is a better fit for the DNA end. Germline lookup yields CDR1 SGHTA and CDR2 FQGNSA. The CDR3 totals 15 residues. The CDR3: CASSLGLAEVYEQYF. CDR3 in DNA: TGTGCCAGCAGCTTGGGACTAGCGGAGGTATACGAGCAGTACTTC.

The chain recombines TRBV28 with TRBJ2-7; weak D call: TRBD2 (5 bases). Germline CDR1 reads MDHEN; CDR2 reads SYDVKM. The V gene lost 3 bases and the J gene lost 4 bases, with 10 bases spanning the gap. The CDR3 runs 13 residues. CDR3 coding DNA: TGTGCCAGCAGTTTCATATCGGGGTACGAGCAGTACTTC. It specifies CASSFISGYEQYF.

The V call is TRBV6-6, the J call TRBJ2-5; D is ambiguous. Germline values: CDR1 MNHNY, CDR2 SVGAGI (reference sequence). V dropped 4 bases and J dropped 3 bases, with 6 bases sitting between them. There are 12 residues in the CDR3. CDR3: CASSSAEETQYF. In DNA form, the CDR3 reads TGTGCCAGCAGTTCCGCAGAAGAGACCCAGTACTTC.

This clone is classed as medium-sized. The chain has TRBV9 and TRBJ1-3; D gene uncertain. Germline CDR1 and CDR2: SGDLS and YYNGEE. CDR3 length: 15 amino acids. The germline V and J ends were trimmed by 4 bases and 0 bases, with 11 bases remaining between them. The CDR3 sequence is CASSPRRISGNTIYF. CDR3 nucleotide sequence: TGTGCCAGCAGCCCACGACGCATCTCTGGAAACACCATATATTTT.

The rearrangement joins TRBV6-5 to TRBJ2-7; D ambiguous. The CDR3 length is 11 residues. V lost 8 bases and J lost 3, with 8 bases in between. Germline V lookup: CDR1 MNHEY, CDR2 SVGAGI. The CDR3 here is CASRRIYEQYF. The CDR3 DNA sequence: TGTGCCAGCCGTCGGATCTACGAGCAGTACTTC.

The gene calls are TRBV4-1 and TRBJ2-2; the D gene is possibly TRBD1 (6 bases). Trimming shortened V by 4 bases and J by 0 bases, and 12 bases separated the two germline ends. Germline V gives CDR1 MGHRA, CDR2 YSYEKL. This CDR3 has 16 amino acids. DNA of the CDR3: TGCGCCAGCAGCCCGGCAGGGGCCTCGAACACCGGGGAGCTGTTTTTT. As protein: CASSPAGASNTGELFF.

The rearrangement joins TRBV7-3 to TRBJ2-5; D unresolved. V was clipped by 2 bases and J by 2 bases, with 6 bases between them. The CDR3 consists of 13 residues. CDR1 is SGHTA and CDR2 is FQGTGA in the germline V gene. The CDR3 sequence: CASSLVDQETQYF. The DNA for the CDR3 is TGTGCCAGCAGCTTAGTGGATCAAGAGACCCAGTACTTC.

This rearrangement joins TRBV2 to TRBJ1-1; 7 bases line up with TRBD1. Germline V lookup: CDR1 SNHLY, CDR2 FYNNEI. CDR3 length: 14 amino acids. After removal of 6 bases from V and 4 bases from J, the junction contained 8 bases not matched to a gene. CDR3 nucleotides: TGTGCCAGCAGCTACGACAGGGCCGGCACTGAAGCTTTCTTT. This sequence encodes CASSYDRAGTEAFF.

This clone was observed a single time. The chain has TRBV19 and TRBJ2-5; no clear D. The CDR3 length is 14 residues. The ends were cut back, 1 base at V and 1 base at J, with 7 bases in the middle. Germline loops: CDR1 LNHDA, CDR2 SQIVND (reference sequence). CDR3 loop: CASSIGQFQETQYF. CDR3 sequence (DNA): TGTGCCAGTAGTATAGGTCAGTTCCAAGAGACCCAGTACTTC.

This chain connects TRBV30 to TRBJ1-4; D may be TRBD1 (5 bases). This CDR3 spans 13 amino acids. Germline V gene lookup returns CDR1 GTSNPN and CDR2 SVGIG (reference sequence). The V end was cut by 0 bases, the J end by 7 bases, with 9 bases between. The CDR3: CAWSVLRGEKLFF. The CDR3 coding sequence is TGTGCCTGGAGTGTACTAAGGGGTGAAAAACTGTTTTTT.

This chain's CDR3 is CASSYATGVGYTF. In nucleotides, the CDR3 is TGTGCCAGCAGTTACGCGACAGGGGTTGGCTACACCTTC. The chain combines TRBV6-5 with TRBJ1-2, with 8 bases fitting TRBD1. The V segment lost 2 bases and the J segment 7 bases; nucleotides outside the gene matches: 3. Germline CDR1 MNHEY, CDR2 SVGAGI. This CDR3 region has 13 residues.

The V and J genes are TRBV6-5 and TRBJ2-2; no firm D call. CDR1 is MNHEY, CDR2 SVGAGI, per germline. V lost 6 bases, J lost 6 bases, and 5 bases lay in between. CDR3 length equals 11 residues. The CDR3 protein is CASRRSGELFF. CDR3 sequence (DNA): TGTGCCAGCAGAAGGTCCGGGGAGCTGTTTTTT.

The V gene is TRBV15, the J gene TRBJ1-4; 8 bases are a match to TRBD1. This CDR3 has 16 amino acids. Germline V lookup: CDR1 LNHNV, CDR2 YYDKDF (reference sequence). V trimming: 5 bases; J trimming: 1 base; junction bases outside the gene matches: 6. For the CDR3, the DNA is TGTGCCACCAGCCCCGGACAGGGCGTAACTAATGAAAAACTGTTTTTT. Residues: CATSPGQGVTNEKLFF.

This chain links TRBV4-3 with TRBJ1-3, with a possible D match to TRBD1 (5 bases). This CDR3 comprises 15 residues. In germline, CDR1 is LGHNA, CDR2 YSLEER. V lost 6 bases, J lost 2 bases, and 14 bases lay in between. The CDR3 reads CASSPGKGAGNTIYF. DNA for the CDR3: TGCGCCAGCAGTCCGGGGAAAGGGGCTGGAAACACCATATATTTT.

This chain links TRBV5-1 with TRBJ2-7; D possibly corresponds to TRBD1 (5 bases). The CDR3 runs to 12 residues. The V gene lost 1 base and the J gene lost 7 bases, with 9 bases spanning the gap. Per the germline V gene, CDR1 is SGHRS and CDR2 is YFSETQ. The chain's CDR3 is CASSLNTGEQYF. DNA of the CDR3: TGCGCCAGCAGCTTGAATACAGGAGAGCAGTACTTC.

The chain has TRBV28 and TRBJ1-1; D may be TRBD1 (5 bases). In germline, CDR1 is MDHEN, CDR2 SYDVKM. The length of the CDR3 is 15 residues. The V end lost 3 bases, the J end lost 8 bases, and 19 bases lay between the germline ends. The CDR3 spells CASSFARVPGTEAFF. CDR3 coding DNA: TGTGCCAGCAGTTTCGCGAGGGTCCCCGGGACCGAAGCTTTCTTT.

This clone occurred once. The chain joins TRBV7-9 to TRBJ1-1; D perhaps matches TRBD1 (6 bases). The CDR3 sequence is 13 residues long. Germline V gives CDR1 SEHNR, CDR2 FQNEAQ (reference sequence). V lost 4 bases to trimming and J lost 3 bases, with 9 bases between them. Written as DNA, the CDR3 is TGTGCCAGCAGCTCTACAGGGTACACTGAAGCTTTCTTT. It is translated as CASSSTGYTEAFF.

The genes are TRBV28 and TRBJ2-3; D is ambiguous. CDR1 and CDR2 from the germline V gene are MDHEN and SYDVKM. This CDR3 has 13 residues. Trimming took off 2 bases at V and 9 bases at J, with 12 bases between the two ends. DNA of the CDR3: TGTGCCAGCAGTTTAACCCCCGGAGAAACGCAGTATTTT. Its translation: CASSLTPGETQYF.

The chain's CDR3 is CATGTLRPATNEKLFF. CDR3 DNA: TGTGCCACCGGGACTTTGAGACCTGCAACTAATGAAAAACTGTTTTTT. The rearrangement links TRBV27 to TRBJ1-4; possibly TRBD1 for D (5 bases). The CDR3 has 16 residues. V was trimmed by 10 bases and J by 0 bases, leaving 18 bases between them. Germline V gene sequence: CDR1 MNHEY, CDR2 SMNVEV (reference sequence).

This clone was counted a single time. The chain uses TRBV18 and TRBJ2-3; a weak D match, TRBD1 (6 bases). The CDR3 consists of 15 residues. The V end lost 1 base, the J end lost 5 bases, and 13 bases lay between the germline ends. Germline values: CDR1 KGHSH, CDR2 LQKENI. CDR3 in DNA: TGTGCCAGCTCACCACAGGGACAAGGTCGAGATACGCAGTATTTT. It specifies CASSPQGQGRDTQYF.

The DNA for the CDR3 is TGTGCCAGCAGCCTCCTAAAAGGGTCTAATGAAAAACTGTTTTTT. Residues: CASSLLKGSNEKLFF. The genes are TRBV7-9 and TRBJ1-4; unclear D gene. The CDR3 spans 15 residues. V was pared by 5 bases and J by 3 bases, with 13 bases between. The V gene's germline CDR1 is SEHNR and CDR2 FQNEAQ (reference sequence).

The V gene is TRBV9, the J gene TRBJ1-2; D gene unclear. Trimming took off 0 bases at V and 0 bases at J, with 9 bases between the two ends. Germline V lookup: CDR1 SGDLS, CDR2 YYNGEE. The CDR3 is made up of 15 amino acids. CDR3 loop: CASSVAAGPNYGYTF. In DNA, the CDR3 is TGTGCCAGCAGCGTAGCGGCAGGTCCTAACTATGGCTACACCTTC. Combining the CDR3 with reference TRBV9 and TRBJ1-2 gives the whole variable domain DSGVTQTPKHLITATGQRVTLRCSPRSGDLSVYWYQQSLDQGLQFLIQYYNGEERAKGNILERFSAQQFPDLHSELNLSSLELGDSALYFCASSVAAGPNYGYTFGSGTRLTVV.

The CDR3 nucleotides read TGTGCCAGCAGTTTACTAGCAACAGATACGCAGTATTTT. It translates to CASSLLATDTQYF. J is TRBJ2-3 and V is TRBV27; a weak D match, TRBD2 (5 bases). This CDR3 has 13 residues. Germline values: CDR1 MNHEY, CDR2 SMNVEV (reference sequence). The ends were cut back, 2 bases at V and 3 bases at J, with 6 bases in the middle.

The V call is TRBV19, the J call TRBJ1-1; no definite D call. The CDR3 has 12 residues. V lost 3 bases and J 3 bases, leaving 5 bases between the germline ends. Germline lookup yields CDR1 LNHDA and CDR2 SQIVND (reference sequence). This CDR3 is CASSMMDTEAFF. The CDR3 DNA reads TGTGCCAGTAGTATGATGGACACTGAAGCTTTCTTT.

This chain links TRBV4-3 with TRBJ2-5; 10 bases align to TRBD2. Per germline, CDR1 LGHNA and CDR2 YSLEER. CDR3 size: 18 residues. Germline trimming cut 10 bases from V and 1 base from J; bases unmatched to any gene: 18. This CDR3 is CATPSPFSGRPSQETQYF. CDR3 in DNA: TGCGCCACCCCTAGCCCCTTTAGCGGGAGGCCCTCCCAAGAGACCCAGTACTTC.

The chain has TRBV28 and TRBJ2-7; 8 bases match TRBD1. CDR3 length equals 15 residues. The V and J ends lost 5 bases and 2 bases, in that order; junction bases with no gene match: 8. Germline V lookup: CDR1 MDHEN, CDR2 SYDVKM. CDR3: CASSDRGRVTYEQYF. The CDR3, as DNA: TGTGCCAGCAGTGACAGGGGCCGCGTAACCTACGAGCAGTACTTC.